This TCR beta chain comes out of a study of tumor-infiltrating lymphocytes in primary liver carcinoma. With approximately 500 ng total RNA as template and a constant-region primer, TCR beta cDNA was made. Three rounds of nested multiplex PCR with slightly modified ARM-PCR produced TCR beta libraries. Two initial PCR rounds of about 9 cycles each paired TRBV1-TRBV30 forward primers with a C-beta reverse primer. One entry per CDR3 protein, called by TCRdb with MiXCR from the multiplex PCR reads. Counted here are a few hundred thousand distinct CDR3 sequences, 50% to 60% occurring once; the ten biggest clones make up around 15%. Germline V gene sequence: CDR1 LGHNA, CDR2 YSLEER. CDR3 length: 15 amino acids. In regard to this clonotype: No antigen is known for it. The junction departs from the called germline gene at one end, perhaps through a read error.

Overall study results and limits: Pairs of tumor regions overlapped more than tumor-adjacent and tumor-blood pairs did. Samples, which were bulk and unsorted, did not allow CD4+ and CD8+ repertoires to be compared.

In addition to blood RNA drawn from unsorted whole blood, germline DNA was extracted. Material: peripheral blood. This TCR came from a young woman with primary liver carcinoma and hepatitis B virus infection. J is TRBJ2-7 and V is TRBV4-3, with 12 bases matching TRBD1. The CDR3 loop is CASSPGQGASYKQYF. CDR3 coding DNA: TGCGCCAGCAGCCCGGGACAGGGGGCTTCCTACAAGCAGTACTTC.